The 11 T cell receptor beta chains below were found in one sample sequenced in a study of shared clonotypes between healthy human individuals (dated by TCRdb to 2020 to 2021). Libraries were prepared through the immunoSEQ multiplex PCR assay. TCRdb took this table from immuneACCESS and kept in-frame rearrangements with V and J called. Such tables lack part of the clones; where checked against another copy, unresolved V genes explain under half of the gap, and the rest is unexplained. Counted in this sample were about 1 million clones; around 74% of them appeared once. The top ten hold 1.4% to 1.5% of the sample. Input material: memory CD4+ T cells sorted from blood. The sample's cell subset or site label, decoded: CD45RA-negative fraction. Every receptor here comes from a man younger than 35 in good health.

This CDR3 reads CASSLIPGTANTGELFF. As DNA, the CDR3 is TGCGCCAGCAGCTTAATACCGGGCACCGCGAACACCGGGGAGCTGTTTTTT. This chain joins TRBV5-1 and TRBJ2-2; D is undetermined. V lost 2 bases and J 0 bases, leaving 14 bases between the germline ends. Per germline, CDR1 SGHRS and CDR2 YFSETQ. The CDR3 consists of 17 residues.

V usage is TRBV5-4 and J usage is TRBJ1-2, with 7 bases that match TRBD1. The V and J ends lost 3 bases and 5 bases, in that order; junction bases with no gene match: 7. This CDR3 comprises 14 residues. CDR1 and CDR2 from the germline V gene are SGHNT and YYREEE (reference sequence). CDR3: CASSSEGAGYGYTF. The CDR3 DNA reads TGTGCCAGCAGCTCGGAGGGGGCAGGATATGGCTACACCTTC.

V usage is TRBV5-4 and J usage is TRBJ2-6; 9 bases are a match to TRBD1. The V and J ends lost 3 bases and 3 bases, in that order; junction bases with no gene match: 10. The CDR3 covers 18 residues. Germline assignment: CDR1 SGHNT and CDR2 YYREEE (reference sequence). CDR3 sequence (DNA): TGTGCCAGCAGCTCACCTAAACAGGGGGCTGGTGGGGCCAACGTCCTGACTTTC. This translates into CASSSPKQGAGGANVLTF.

The chain is built from TRBV21-1 and TRBJ1-4. TRBV21-1 is deemed a pseudogene. This CDR3 region has 16 residues. Here the CDR3 reads CASSKVLGATNEKLFF. CDR3 DNA sequence: TGTGCCAGCAGCAAAGTTCTGGGTGCAACTAATGAAAAACTGTTTTTT.

The rearrangement links TRBV12-5 to TRBJ2-3, with no clear D. The V gene's germline CDR1 is LGHNT and CDR2 FRNRAP. The length of the CDR3 is 15 residues. V dropped 2 bases and J dropped 0 bases, with 9 bases sitting between them. CDR3 region: CASGLSGPSTDTQYF. In DNA, the CDR3 is TGTGCTAGTGGTTTGTCAGGACCCAGCACAGATACGCAGTATTTT.

The chain is built from TRBV18 and TRBJ2-2, with D possibly TRBD2 on 6 matching bases. Trimming cost V 6 bases and J 4 bases, with 15 bases left between them. From germline, CDR1 is KGHSH and CDR2 LQKENI. This CDR3 comprises 15 residues. CDR3 sequence reads: CASSSNGTRTGELFF. In DNA form, the CDR3 reads TGTGCCAGCTCCTCAAACGGGACTCGCACCGGGGAGCTGTTTTTT. The variable domain in full, completed from reference TRBV18 and TRBJ2-2, reads NAGVMQNPRHLVRRRGQEARLRCSPMKGHSHVYWYRQLPEEGLKFMVYLQKENIIDESGMPKERFSAEFPKEGPSILRIQQVVRGDSAAYFCASSSNGTRTGELFFGEGSRLTVL.

The chain carries TRBV2 and TRBJ1-6; D is perhaps TRBD1 (5 bases). V was cut by 6 bases and J by 10 bases, with 13 bases left in between. CDR1 is SNHLY, CDR2 FYNNEI, per germline. The CDR3 runs 13 residues. The CDR3 sequence: CASSGEGKSPLHF. The CDR3 DNA reads as TGTGCCAGCAGCGGGGAGGGGAAATCACCCCTCCACTTT.

The chain links TRBV6-6 to TRBJ2-7, with D unclear. V was trimmed by 2 bases and J by 6 bases, leaving 8 bases between them. This CDR3 comprises 12 residues. The germline V gene has CDR1 MNHNY and CDR2 SVGAGI (reference sequence). CDR3 region: CASSYVAGEQYF. CDR3 DNA sequence: TGTGCCAGCAGTTACGTCGCTGGCGAGCAGTACTTC.

The chain couples TRBV10-1 to TRBJ1-2, with D perhaps TRBD1 (6 bases). Germline CDR1 reads WNHNN; CDR2 reads SYGVQD (reference sequence). The CDR3 totals 13 residues. V lost 5 bases, J lost 3 bases, and 10 bases lay in between. The CDR3 DNA sequence: TGCGCCAGCAGTCCGGACAGATACTATGGCTACACCTTC. Translated: CASSPDRYYGYTF.

This clone was detected a few times. The chain combines TRBV9 with TRBJ2-1; D may match TRBD1 or TRBD2 (5 bases each). V lost 3 bases and J lost 9, with 22 bases in between. Germline CDR1 and CDR2: SGDLS and YYNGEE. The CDR3 contains 16 residues. In DNA form, the CDR3 reads TGTGCCAGCAGCGCCGTCGGGGCAGGAGGTAGGGGTGAGCAGTTCTTC. As protein: CASSAVGAGGRGEQFF.

The rearrangement uses TRBV4-1 and TRBJ2-5, with D possibly matching TRBD1 (5 bases). V was shortened by 0 bases and J by 5 bases, with 13 bases between the two germline ends. The germline gives CDR1 MGHRA, CDR2 YSYEKL. This CDR3 has 15 amino acids. CDR3 nucleotide sequence: TGCGCCAGCAGCCAAGATCGAGCCAGGGTGGAGACCCAGTACTTC. Amino acid sequence: CASSQDRARVETQYF.